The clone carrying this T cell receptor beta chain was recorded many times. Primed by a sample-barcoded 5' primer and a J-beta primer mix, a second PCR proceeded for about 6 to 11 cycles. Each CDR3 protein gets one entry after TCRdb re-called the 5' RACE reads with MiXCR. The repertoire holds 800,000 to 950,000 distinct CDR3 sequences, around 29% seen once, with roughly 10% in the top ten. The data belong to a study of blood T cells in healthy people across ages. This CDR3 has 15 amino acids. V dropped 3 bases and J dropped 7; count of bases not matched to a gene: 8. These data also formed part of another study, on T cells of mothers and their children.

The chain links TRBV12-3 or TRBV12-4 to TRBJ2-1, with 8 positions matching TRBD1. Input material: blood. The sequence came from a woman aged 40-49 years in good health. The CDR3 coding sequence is TGTGCCAGCAGTTTCATTCAGGGGGCGCGGAATGAGCAGTTCTTC. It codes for CASSFIQGARNEQFF.